The T cell receptor beta chain under discussion was sequenced for a study of CD8+CD57+ T cells in acquired aplastic anemia. The wider study: Recorded DNA amounts for sorted CD4+ and CD8+ cells had an average of about 3 ug.

It was genomic DNA that served as the template for profiling TCR beta VDJ and CDR3. TCRdb re-called the reads through MiXCR, storing one row per CDR3 protein. The repertoire holds 150,000 to 200,000 distinct CDR3 sequences, with 35% to 55% as singletons. The CDR3 runs to 15 residues. Trimming pared 5 bases from V and 1 base from J, leaving 16 bases between. Looked up from germline, CDR1 is DFQATT and CDR2 is SNEGSKA (reference sequence). The sequence derives from a human donor in good health. Sequencing input: sorted CD4+, CD8+, or CD8+CD57+ T cells (not recorded which) from PBMCs. The chain combines TRBV20-1 with TRBJ2-3, with D tentatively TRBD1 (7 bases). CDR3 amino acids: CSASTRGGGTDTQYF. The CDR3 DNA reads TGCAGTGCTTCGACTAGAGGGGGCGGCACAGATACGCAGTATTTT.